This TCR beta chain was documented in a study of blood T cell repertoires in COVID-19. The assay was immunoSEQ multiplex PCR, and TCRdb's table has in-frame clones only and misses some. The sample lists a few hundred thousand clones, more than 85% occurring once. The germline V gene encodes CDR1 LGHNA and CDR2 YNFKEQ. Losses at the gene ends were 0 bases for V and 0 bases for J; bases not matched to a gene: 8. CDR3 length equals 19 residues. Sample: PBMCs or T cells enriched from blood (not recorded which). V gene TRBV4-2 combines with J gene TRBJ2-2; TRBD2 matches 9 bases. The receptor was derived from a woman in her thirties who had recovered from COVID-19. Here the CDR3 DNA reads TGTGCCAGCAGCCAAGAAGTAGTAGCGGGGGCCACGAACACCGGGGAGCTGTTTTTT. It specifies CASSQEVVAGATNTGELFF.